The clone carrying this T cell receptor (beta chain) has only one observation. Antigen: not known. The data originate from a study of breast tumors, draining lymph nodes, adjacent tissues. Study observations and caveats: Most tumor T cells seemingly derive from lymph node, then expand in tumor.

TCRdb fed the multiplex PCR reads into MiXCR, producing one record per CDR3 protein. The sample includes 15,000 or so distinct CDR3 sequences, approximately 45% of them seen just once. The TCR was taken from a female donor with breast cancer. Some clones in this sample may be carry-over from other donors' samples. Sequencing was performed on tumor-adjacent breast tissue.

CDR3 residues: CASSQYPGDPYEQYF. The CDR3 DNA is TGTGCCAGCAGCCAATATCCGGGAGACCCCTACGAGCAGTACTTC. The chain employs TRBV16 and TRBJ2-7; TRBD2 is a possible D gene (6 bases). The germline V and J ends were trimmed by 1 base and 2 bases, with 12 bases remaining between them. The germline V gene encodes CDR1 KGHSY and CDR2 FQNENV. This CDR3 is 15 amino acids long. Filled out from reference TRBV16 and TRBJ2-7, the complete variable domain reads GEEVAQTPKHLVRGEGQKAKLYCAPIKGHSYVFWYQQVLKNEFKFLISFQNENVFDETGMPKERFSAKCLPNSPCSLEIQATKLEDSAVYFCASSQYPGDPYEQYFGPGTRLTVT.